The 3 T cell receptor beta chains below were found in one sample sequenced in a study of cytomegalovirus exposure and HLA in healthy donors. The primer mix had 60 Vbeta and 13 Jbeta primers. Produced via immunoSEQ multiplex PCR; TCRdb's table is partial and in-frame only. This table has over 95,000 clones, over 55% appearing once. Sequenced input: PBMCs. The receptor source for this set is a man between 18 and 29 years old in good health and CMV-seropositive.

The chain couples TRBV7-9 to TRBJ2-1, with 11 bases matching TRBD2. The trim removed 1 base at V and 10 bases at J, leaving 9 bases unmatched. This CDR3 spans 16 amino acids. Germline V gene lookup returns CDR1 SEHNR and CDR2 FQNEAQ (reference sequence). CDR3 loop: CASSLVISGGAVEQFF. CDR3 nucleotides: TGTGCCAGCAGCTTAGTGATTAGCGGGGGGGCAGTCGAGCAGTTCTTC.

The gene calls are TRBV5-1 and TRBJ1-2; 10 nucleotides align to TRBD1. Germline lookup yields CDR1 SGHRS and CDR2 YFSETQ. The CDR3 is made up of 17 amino acids. The J segment lost 1 base and the V segment lost 4 bases, leaving 10 bases of the junction unmatched. The CDR3: CASSLGGQGRYNYGYTF. CDR3 bases: TGCGCCAGCAGCCTTGGGGGACAGGGGCGATATAACTATGGCTACACCTTC. The entire variable domain, with the rest obtained from reference TRBV5-1 and TRBJ1-2, is as follows: KAGVTQTPRYLIKTRGQQVTLSCSPISGHRSVSWYQQTPGQGLQFLFEYFSETQRNKGNFPGRFSGRQFSNSRSEMNVSTLELGDSALYLCASSLGGQGRYNYGYTFGSGTRLTVV.

This clone has a handful of counts. The rearrangement uses TRBV9 and TRBJ2-1; D is uncertain. CDR3 size: 13 residues. CDR1 is SGDLS and CDR2 is YYNGEE in the germline V gene. V was pared by 0 bases and J by 12 bases, with 13 bases between. For the CDR3, the DNA is TGTGCCAGCAGCGTAGTATTAGGAGTTGGGCAGTTCTTC. Protein sequence: CASSVVLGVGQFF.